These T cell receptor beta chains were read from a single sample in a study of a mutant IDH1 vaccine in newly diagnosed glioma. Their recognized antigens are unknown. Data came from immunoSEQ multiplex PCR; TCRdb stores just in-frame clones and leaves some out. The profile shows roughly 69,000 clones, around 86% of them singletons. The starting material was PBMCs, obtained from a glioma patient whose treatment included an IDH1 peptide vaccine. The receptors shown here come from a young man with glioma. Both conserved end residues are part of each CDR3. D genes are given only for firm matches. Rows give clone size only sometimes, using once, few, many, or a class for an expanded clone.

size	V	D	J	CDR3	DNA
NA	TRBV7-2	NA	TRBJ2-1	CASSLDGVDEQFF	TGTGCCAGCAGCTTAGATGGGGTGGATGAGCAGTTCTTC
NA	TRBV4-2	TRBD1	TRBJ2-2	CASSQRQGSGTGELFF	TGTGCCAGCAGCCAACGACAGGGGTCCGGGACCGGGGAGCTGTTTTTT
few	TRBV2	TRBD1	TRBJ2-1	CASSPQGLSYNEQFF	TGTGCCAGCAGTCCACAGGGGTTGTCCTACAATGAGCAGTTCTTC
NA	TRBV15	NA	TRBJ1-2	CATSRDKFGGLYGYTF	TGTGCCACCAGCAGAGACAAGTTCGGCGGCCTCTATGGCTACACCTTC
NA	TRBV4-3	NA	TRBJ2-6	CASSRGVTGANVLTF	TGCGCCAGCAGCCGAGGGGTTACAGGGGCCAACGTCCTGACTTTC
NA	TRBV4-3	NA	TRBJ1-6	CASSARTVNSPLHF	TGCGCCAGCAGTGCTAGGACAGTTAATTCACCCCTCCACTTT
NA	TRBV5-1	TRBD2	TRBJ2-1	CASSINGGADEQFF	TGCGCCAGCAGCATTAACGGGGGGGCCGATGAGCAGTTCTTC
NA	TRBV5-1	NA	TRBJ2-5	CASSFNTEETQYF	TGCGCCAGCAGCTTTAATACAGAAGAGACCCAGTACTTC
NA	TRBV9	NA	TRBJ2-7	CASSVDQDSSSYEQYF	TGTGCCAGCAGCGTAGATCAGGACAGTAGCTCCTACGAGCAGTACTTC
NA	TRBV30	NA	TRBJ1-3	CAWTPLGGTGGNTIYF	TGTGCCTGGACCCCCCTCGGAGGGACTGGCGGAAACACCATATATTTT
NA	TRBV27	TRBD1	TRBJ2-7	CASTSLGQASSYEQYF	TGTGCCAGCACCTCACTCGGACAGGCGAGCTCCTACGAGCAGTACTTC
NA	TRBV5-1	TRBD2	TRBJ2-1	CASSTGTSGVTEQFF	TGCGCCAGCAGCACCGGGACTAGTGGGGTGACTGAGCAGTTCTTC
NA	TRBV2	NA	TRBJ2-2	CASNQGDTGELFF	TGTGCCAGCAATCAGGGCGACACCGGGGAGCTGTTTTTT
NA	TRBV9	TRBD2	TRBJ2-4	CASSERPGEGRENIQYF	TGTGCCAGCAGCGAGCGACCCGGGGAGGGGCGGGAAAACATTCAGTACTTC
NA	TRBV6-5	TRBD1	TRBJ2-7	CASILQGATYEQYF	TGTGCCAGCATCCTACAGGGGGCGACCTACGAGCAGTACTTC
NA	TRBV29-1	TRBD2	TRBJ2-7	CSVAPGLADYEQYF	TGCAGCGTAGCCCCGGGACTAGCGGATTACGAGCAGTACTTC
NA	TRBV27	NA	TRBJ1-5	CASSFYGSNQPQHF	TGTGCCAGCAGTTTTTATGGGAGCAATCAGCCCCAGCATTTT
NA	TRBV9	NA	TRBJ1-1	CASSVTGQNTEAFF	TGTGCCAGCAGCGTAACTGGTCAGAACACTGAAGCTTTCTTT
NA	TRBV27	NA	TRBJ1-1	CASSLRQHTEAFF	TGTGCCAGCAGTCTCCGACAACACACTGAAGCTTTCTTT
NA	TRBV5-1	NA	TRBJ2-5	CASSLTQRGTQYF	TGCGCCAGCAGCTTAACCCAGAGGGGGACCCAGTACTTC
NA	TRBV2	TRBD2	TRBJ2-1	CATCLSGGDTFSYNEQFF	TGTGCCACCTGTCTTAGCGGGGGCGATACCTTTTCCTACAATGAGCAGTTCTTC
NA	TRBV7-2	TRBD2	TRBJ2-4	CASSLRSGTSGVKNIQYF	TGTGCCAGCAGCTTAAGGTCCGGGACTAGCGGGGTAAAAAACATTCAGTACTTC
NA	TRBV16	TRBD1	TRBJ1-1	CASSPATGTGKAFF	TGTGCCAGCAGCCCCGCGACGGGGACAGGGAAAGCTTTCTTT
NA	TRBV9	NA	TRBJ2-3	CASSARDTRAKGDTQYF	TGTGCCAGCAGCGCTAGAGACACTAGGGCGAAGGGAGATACGCAGTATTTT
NA	TRBV10-3	NA	TRBJ1-5	CAISESPGERGQPQHF	TGTGCCATCAGTGAGTCGCCCGGTGAAAGAGGACAGCCCCAGCATTTT
NA	TRBV6-1	NA	TRBJ2-7	CASWGDRPYEQYF	TGTGCCAGCTGGGGAGACAGACCCTACGAGCAGTACTTC
NA	TRBV7-2	NA	TRBJ2-7	CASSPLGGGYEQYF	TGTGCCAGCAGCCCTTTGGGGGGAGGCTACGAGCAGTACTTC
NA	TRBV7-9	NA	TRBJ1-1	CASSFRGLPNTEAFF	TGTGCCAGCAGCTTTAGGGGACTTCCGAACACTGAAGCTTTCTTT
NA	TRBV29-1	TRBD1	TRBJ2-1	CSVGRIGTGVGVSSYNEQFF	TGCAGCGTTGGAAGGATCGGGACAGGGGTAGGTGTGAGCTCCTACAATGAGCAGTTCTTC
NA	TRBV5-4	TRBD1	TRBJ1-6	CASSLGQSVSAPLHF	TGTGCCAGCAGCCTGGGACAGTCGGTTTCGGCACCCCTCCACTTT
NA	TRBV11-2	NA	TRBJ2-7	CASSPLAGSSYEQYF	TGTGCCAGCAGTCCATTGGCAGGGAGCTCCTACGAGCAGTACTTC
NA	TRBV30	NA	TRBJ2-7	CAWRPPGGLYEQYF	TGTGCCTGGAGACCCCCCGGGGGGCTCTACGAGCAGTACTTC
NA	TRBV11-2	TRBD2	TRBJ2-1	CASSLRGAGGEQFF	TGTGCCAGCAGCCTACGTGGCGCGGGGGGTGAGCAGTTCTTC
NA	TRBV5-6	NA	TRBJ1-1	CASSLGGNTEAFF	TGTGCCAGCAGCTTGGGGGGGAACACTGAAGCTTTCTTT
NA	TRBV28	NA	TRBJ1-2	CASSFGVGGYTF	TGTGCCAGCAGTTTTGGGGTGGGTGGCTACACCTTC
few	TRBV6-5	NA	TRBJ2-7	CASSRAPHYEQYF	TGTGCCAGCAGTAGGGCACCCCACTACGAGCAGTACTTC
NA	TRBV18	NA	TRBJ2-7	CASSPPWTASYEQYF	TGTGCCAGCTCACCACCGTGGACAGCATCCTACGAGCAGTACTTC
NA	TRBV5-6	NA	TRBJ2-7	CASSRGDLEQYF	TGTGCCAGCAGTCGGGGAGATCTCGAGCAGTACTTC
once	TRBV2	NA	TRBJ2-1	CASSEEGGSWNEQFF	TGTGCCAGCAGTGAAGAAGGGGGGAGCTGGAATGAGCAGTTCTTC
NA	TRBV27	NA	TRBJ1-3	CASSLAGVHGNTIYF	TGTGCCAGCAGTTTAGCTGGGGTCCATGGAAACACCATATATTTT
NA	TRBV6-6	NA	TRBJ2-7	CASSYPHRDEQYF	TGTGCCAGCAGTTACCCTCACAGGGACGAGCAGTACTTC
NA	TRBV28	TRBD1	TRBJ1-1	CASRTHRGKKAWNTEAFF	TGTGCCAGCAGGACTCACAGGGGAAAAAAAGCGTGGAACACTGAAGCTTTCTTT
NA	TRBV4-1	TRBD2	TRBJ2-7	CASSPRGGAGRYEQYF	TGCGCCAGCAGCCCCCGGGGGGGGGCGGGCCGTTACGAGCAGTACTTC
NA	TRBV18	TRBD1	TRBJ2-1	CASSPPKGTGGNEQFF	TGTGCCAGCTCACCACCGAAAGGGACAGGGGGGAATGAGCAGTTCTTC
NA	TRBV6-1	TRBD1	TRBJ1-6	CASSEGGTDNSPLHF	TGTGCCAGCAGTGAAGGGGGGACAGATAATTCACCCCTCCACTTT
NA	TRBV25-1	NA	TRBJ1-5	CASRRGSQPQHF	TGTGCCAGCAGGAGGGGGTCGCAGCCCCAGCATTTT
NA	TRBV2	NA	TRBJ2-2	CASSRSTGELFF	TGTGCCAGCAGCAGGTCTACCGGGGAGCTGTTTTTT
NA	TRBV7-9	NA	TRBJ2-5	CASSRDRQAQETQYF	TGTGCCAGCAGCCGCGACCGACAGGCGCAAGAGACCCAGTACTTC
NA	TRBV9	NA	TRBJ2-7	CASGPGTQRSEQYF	TGTGCCAGCGGTCCCGGGACACAACGTAGCGAGCAGTACTTC
few	TRBV9	NA	TRBJ1-1	CASKPSAGYYTEAFF	TGTGCCAGCAAACCATCGGCAGGGTACTACACTGAAGCTTTCTTT
NA	TRBV9	NA	TRBJ1-1	CASGAEAFF	TGTGCCAGCGGAGCTGAAGCTTTCTTT
NA	TRBV6-1	NA	TRBJ1-5	CASSERMGRSNQPQHF	TGTGCCAGCAGTGAACGCATGGGCAGAAGCAATCAGCCCCAGCATTTT
NA	TRBV5-1	NA	TRBJ2-1	CASSFPQGGYNEQFF	TGCGCCAGCAGCTTCCCACAGGGAGGGTACAATGAGCAGTTCTTC
NA	TRBV9	TRBD1	TRBJ2-7	CASSVEGQGSLEQYF	TGTGCCAGCAGCGTAGAGGGACAGGGAAGCCTCGAGCAGTACTTC
NA	TRBV27	NA	TRBJ2-1	CASSWSFGGNEQFF	TGTGCCAGCAGTTGGTCGTTCGGTGGGAATGAGCAGTTCTTC
NA	TRBV21-1	NA	TRBJ2-7	CASSPQGRDF	TGTGCCAGCAGCCCCCAGGGAAGGGATTTC
NA	TRBV5-6	NA	TRBJ2-5	CASSFGGRQFQETQYF	TGTGCCAGCAGCTTTGGGGGGCGGCAGTTCCAAGAGACCCAGTACTTC
once	TRBV7-4	TRBD1	TRBJ1-1	CASSLIQGSTEAFF	TGCGCCAGCAGCCTAATACAGGGGTCCACTGAAGCTTTCTTT
NA	TRBV5-1	TRBD1	TRBJ1-3	CASSFARDSRNTIYF	TGCGCCAGCAGCTTTGCCCGGGACAGCAGAAACACCATATATTTT
NA	TRBV2	NA	TRBJ1-5	CASSFDQGRGNQPQHF	TGTGCCAGCAGTTTCGACCAGGGCCGCGGCAATCAGCCCCAGCATTTT